The 24 T cell receptor beta chains reported below all come from one sample, sequenced in a study of T cell responses to AZD1222 COVID-19 vaccine. Assay used: immunoSEQ multiplex PCR; TCRdb lists only in-frame clones, some missing. The sample has 35,000 to 45,000 clones, roughly 80% seen once. Sequenced material: peripheral blood, taken on day 0 of AZD1222 vaccination. These receptors came from an adult in good health.

V is TRBV10-3 and J is TRBJ1-1; the D gene is possibly TRBD1 (5 bases). The V gene's germline CDR1 is ENHRY and CDR2 SYGVKD. Trimming took 4 bases from V and 1 from J, leaving 22 bases between them. The CDR3 loop spans 18 amino acids. The CDR3 DNA follows: TGTGCCATCAGTGGGGGCCCACTCGGGGCTCAGTGGAACACTGAAGCTTTCTTT. Protein product: CAISGGPLGAQWNTEAFF.

This clone was seen more than once but under ten times. This chain links TRBV18 with TRBJ2-2; the match to TRBD2 covers 12 bases. CDR3 length: 17 residues. Losses at the gene ends were 5 bases for V and 2 bases for J; bases not matched to a gene: 6. Germline values: CDR1 KGHSH, CDR2 LQKENI. The CDR3 reads CASSSGLAGTNTGELFF. The CDR3 DNA reads TGTGCCAGCTCATCGGGACTAGCGGGCACCAACACCGGGGAGCTGTTTTTT.

The V and J genes are TRBV25-1 and TRBJ2-7, with D tentatively TRBD2 (6 bases). This CDR3 comprises 16 residues. The ends were cut back, 3 bases at V and 0 bases at J, with 15 bases in the middle. CDR1 and CDR2 from the germline V gene are MGHDK and SYGVNS. DNA for the CDR3: TGTGCCAGCAGTGAGGCGGGACTCTTGGGCTCCTACGAGCAGTACTTC. This translates into CASSEAGLLGSYEQYF.

This clone was found a few times. Written as DNA, the CDR3 is TGTGCCAGCAGCACCGGAGACAGTATAAGAGAGACCCAGTACTTC. Protein sequence: CASSTGDSIRETQYF. This chain links TRBV9 with TRBJ2-5; TRBD1 might be the D (5 bases). The CDR3 consists of 15 residues. Germline V CDR1 and CDR2: SGDLS, YYNGEE. V was cut by 4 bases and J by 4 bases, with 17 bases left in between. Supplemented by reference TRBV9 and TRBJ2-5, the full variable domain reads DSGVTQTPKHLITATGQRVTLRCSPRSGDLSVYWYQQSLDQGLQFLIQYYNGEERAKGNILERFSAQQFPDLHSELNLSSLELGDSALYFCASSTGDSIRETQYFGPGTRLLVL.

A remark on this clone: One junction end disagrees with the germline gene, perhaps due to a read error. This chain joins TRBV11-2 and TRBJ2-7, with 14 positions matching TRBD2. Germline CDR1 SGHAT, CDR2 FQNNGV. The length of the CDR3 is 14 residues. The chain's CDR3 is CASSQGLAGAPSHF. The DNA for the CDR3 is TGTGCCAGCAGCCAGGGACTAGCGGGGGCCCCCTCGCACTTC.

This chain links TRBV10-3 with TRBJ2-7; 9 bases are a match to TRBD1. The V segment lost 6 bases and the J segment 5 bases; nucleotides outside the gene matches: 8. The CDR3 extends over 14 amino acids. Germline lookup yields CDR1 ENHRY and CDR2 SYGVKD. The DNA of the CDR3 is TGTGCCATCAGCCCGGGACAGGGCAACCACGAGCAGTACTTC. Translated: CAISPGQGNHEQYF.

Here the CDR3 reads CASSQAPLLGASGYTF. The CDR3 nucleotides read TGTGCCAGCAGCCAAGCCCCTCTACTCGGGGCGTCGGGCTACACCTTC. The chain employs TRBV3-1 (or the pseudogene TRBV3-2) and TRBJ1-2; D might be TRBD1 (5 bases). Trimming left V 1 base short and J 8 bases short, with 20 bases between. In germline, CDR1 is LGHDT, CDR2 YNNKEL (reference sequence). The CDR3 has 16 amino acids.

The chain has TRBV28 and TRBJ1-2; 8 bases are a match to TRBD1. This CDR3 region has 15 residues. Germline V gene sequence: CDR1 MDHEN, CDR2 SYDVKM. Trimming took 10 bases from V and 6 from J; bases not matched to a gene: 16. In DNA form, the CDR3 reads TGTGCCACCGATGAAGCAGGGGGCGCCGGGAATGGCTACACCTTC. Translating gives CATDEAGGAGNGYTF.

The rearrangement joins TRBV19 to TRBJ1-5, with D possibly TRBD1 on 5 matching bases. In germline, CDR1 is LNHDA, CDR2 SQIVND (reference sequence). The V gene lost 5 bases and the J gene lost 6 bases, with 8 bases spanning the gap. CDR3 length: 12 residues. The CDR3 is CASSPGIQPQHF. In DNA, the CDR3 is TGTGCCAGTAGTCCAGGGATTCAGCCCCAGCATTTT.

This chain connects TRBV28 to TRBJ1-2; the match to TRBD1 covers 7 bases. Germline values: CDR1 MDHEN, CDR2 SYDVKM. CDR3 length equals 15 residues. V trimming: 6 bases; J trimming: 4 bases; junction bases outside the gene matches: 11. In nucleotides, the CDR3 is TGTGCCAGCAGCTCTGGACAGGCAAAGTTCTATGGCTACACCTTC. Its translation: CASSSGQAKFYGYTF.

CDR3 sequence: CASSLAWGEIYEQYF. In nucleotides, the CDR3 is TGTGCCAGCAGCTTAGCATGGGGGGAGATCTACGAGCAGTACTTC. This chain links TRBV11-2 with TRBJ2-7; D may be TRBD2 (6 bases). Trimming shortened V by 1 base and J by 3 bases, and 13 bases separated the two germline ends. CDR1 is SGHAT and CDR2 is FQNNGV in the germline V gene. The CDR3 loop spans 15 amino acids.

The CDR3 protein is CASSLRSWDYEQYF. CDR3 nucleotide sequence: TGTGCCAGCAGTTTAAGGTCCTGGGACTACGAGCAGTACTTC. The chain uses TRBV28 and TRBJ2-7, with D unclear. The V end lost 2 bases, the J end lost 3 bases, and 11 bases lay between the germline ends. CDR3 size: 14 residues. Per germline, CDR1 MDHEN and CDR2 SYDVKM.

This rearrangement joins TRBV9 to TRBJ1-1; TRBD1 agrees at 8 bases. The CDR3 contains 14 residues. After removal of 1 base from V and 5 bases from J, the junction contained 4 bases not matched to a gene. The germline V gene has CDR1 SGDLS and CDR2 YYNGEE. CDR3 protein: CASSVQGAGTEAFF. The CDR3 DNA reads as TGTGCCAGCAGCGTACAGGGGGCAGGGACTGAAGCTTTCTTT. Based on the CDR3 plus reference TRBV9 and TRBJ1-1, the full variable domain is DSGVTQTPKHLITATGQRVTLRCSPRSGDLSVYWYQQSLDQGLQFLIQYYNGEERAKGNILERFSAQQFPDLHSELNLSSLELGDSALYFCASSVQGAGTEAFFGQGTRLTVV.

CDR3 coding DNA: TGTGCCAGCAGCCCAATATCGGGACGGAGCGGGGGAAAGACCCAGTACTTC. This encodes CASSPISGRSGGKTQYF. This rearrangement joins TRBV3-1 (or the pseudogene TRBV3-2) to TRBJ2-5, with 8 bases identical to TRBD2. V shed 4 bases and J 6 bases; nucleotides not matched to a gene: 16. Per germline, CDR1 LGHDT and CDR2 YNNKEL (reference sequence). CDR3 length: 17 residues.

The chain is built from TRBV3-1 (or the pseudogene TRBV3-2) and TRBJ2-1; D is undetermined. This CDR3 has 16 residues. V gave up 1 base and J gave up 0 bases, with 10 bases separating them. From germline, CDR1 is LGHDT and CDR2 YNNKEL (reference sequence). The CDR3 region has the DNA TGTGCCAGCAGCCAAGGAGACGGTAGCTCCTACAATGAGCAGTTCTTC. It translates to CASSQGDGSSYNEQFF.

The rearrangement joins TRBV4-2 to TRBJ2-7; D gene ambiguous. This CDR3 has 14 residues. V was clipped by 4 bases and J by 3 bases, with 13 bases between them. Germline V gene sequence: CDR1 LGHNA, CDR2 YNFKEQ. CDR3 region: CASSRSTVNYEQYF. DNA of the CDR3: TGTGCCAGCAGCCGATCGACGGTGAACTACGAGCAGTACTTC.

This clone was seen once. This sequence joins TRBV7-9 and TRBJ1-4, with D tentatively TRBD1 (5 bases). CDR1 and CDR2 (germline): SEHNR, FQNEAQ (reference sequence). V was cut by 1 base and J by 8 bases, with 14 bases left in between. The CDR3 spans 15 residues. CDR3 sequence reads: CASSLGGTVEEKLFF. The DNA of the CDR3 is TGTGCCAGCAGCTTAGGGGGGACTGTAGAAGAAAAACTGTTTTTT.

This clone came up a few times. The V and J genes are TRBV6-5 and TRBJ1-3; D is ambiguous. Germline-derived CDR1 and CDR2 are MNHEY and SVGAGI. The CDR3 contains 15 residues. V lost 6 bases to trimming and J lost 1 base, with 13 bases between them. In nucleotides, the CDR3 is TGTGCCAGCAGCCCCGGACCCAGATCTGGAAACACCATATATTTT. Residues: CASSPGPRSGNTIYF.

The genes are TRBV10-2 and TRBJ2-2; 7 nucleotides line up with TRBD1. The length of the CDR3 is 15 residues. The V segment lost 11 bases and the J segment 6 bases; nucleotides outside the gene matches: 15. Germline loops: CDR1 WSHSY, CDR2 SAAADI. The CDR3: CASGKTGEFAGELFF. The CDR3 DNA reads as TGCGCCTCGGGTAAAACAGGGGAATTTGCCGGGGAGCTGTTTTTT.

The chain is built from TRBV5-1 and TRBJ2-4; tentatively, D is TRBD1 or TRBD2 (5 bases each). CDR3 length: 15 residues. CDR1 SGHRS and CDR2 YFSETQ come from the germline V gene. V was shortened by 4 bases and J by 7 bases, with 18 bases between the two germline ends. CDR3: CASSVGTGVGNIQYF. CDR3 DNA: TGCGCCAGCAGCGTCGGGACCGGGGTAGGGAACATTCAGTACTTC.

The rearrangement joins TRBV5-6 to TRBJ2-7; D gene ambiguous. V was cut by 3 bases and J by 3 bases, with 19 bases left in between. The CDR3 length is 16 residues. The germline CDR1 and CDR2 sequences are SGHDT and YYEEEE. The CDR3 DNA follows: TGTGCCAGCAGCTACCCAGGAGACTTCTATCACTACGAGCAGTACTTC. It translates to CASSYPGDFYHYEQYF.

V and J are TRBV19 and TRBJ1-4; D gene uncertain. Germline lookup yields CDR1 LNHDA and CDR2 SQIVND (reference sequence). This CDR3 is built from 11 residues. Trimming removed 8 bases from V and 6 bases from J, with 7 bases in between. CDR3 nucleotides: TGTGCCAGTTTTGGATATGAAAAACTGTTTTTT. Amino acid sequence: CASFGYEKLFF.

V is TRBV13 and J is TRBJ2-7; TRBD1 agrees at 11 bases. Germline V gene data show CDR1 as PRHDT and CDR2 as FYEKMQ (reference sequence). This CDR3 has 17 amino acids. After removal of 3 bases from V and 3 bases from J, the junction contained 10 bases not matched to a gene. The CDR3 sequence: CASSLDRGRFSGYEQYF. CDR3 DNA: TGTGCCAGCAGCTTGGACAGGGGGCGATTTAGTGGCTACGAGCAGTACTTC. The entire variable domain, with the rest obtained from reference TRBV13 and TRBJ2-7, is as follows: AAGVIQSPRHLIKEKRETATLKCYPIPRHDTVYWYQQGPGQDPQFLISFYEKMQSDKGSIPDRFSAQQFSDYHSELNMSSLELGDSALYFCASSLDRGRFSGYEQYFGPGTRLTVT.

CDR3 bases: TGTGCCAGCAGCCTACAGGGTCTAGAGACCCAGTACTTC. This translates into CASSLQGLETQYF. J is TRBJ2-5 and V is TRBV5-4, with D perhaps matching TRBD1 (6 bases). CDR3 length: 13 residues. V was pared by 4 bases and J by 4 bases, with 11 bases between. Germline V gives CDR1 SGHNT, CDR2 YYREEE (reference sequence).